A selection of T cell receptor beta chains follows, all from one sample in a study of blood T cells in healthy people across ages. TCRdb re-called the 5' RACE reads through MiXCR, storing one row per CDR3 protein. The profile shows 1.5 million or so distinct CDR3 sequences, 42% of them singletons. The sample taken for sequencing was blood. Every receptor here comes from a woman between 18 and 30 years old in good health. Each CDR3 is given with its conserved first and last residue. D genes are given only for firm matches. The size of a clone is reported for some rows only, either as once, few or many, or as a class for expanded clones.

j_call cdr3_length d_call v_call clone_size cdr3_nt cdr3_aa
TRBJ1-2 16 . TRBV3-1 . TGTGCCAGCAGCCCGAGTGACGGCCCCGCTAACCATGGCTACACCTTC CASSPSDGPANHGYTF
TRBJ2-1 14 TRBD2 TRBV12-3/TRBV12-4 . TGTGCCAGCAGAAAACTAGCGGGGGACAATGAGCAGTTCTTC CASRKLAGDNEQFF
TRBJ1-5 15 TRBD1 TRBV4-1 . TGCGCCAGCAGCCCTTCGCAGGGGGGCAATCAGCCCCAGCATTTT CASSPSQGGNQPQHF
TRBJ2-7 12 . TRBV6-6 few TGTGCCAGTTTACATAGCTCCTACGAGCAGTACTTC CASLHSSYEQYF
TRBJ1-5 13 TRBD1 TRBV4-1 . TGCGCCAGCAGGCAGGGGGCAGGGCAGCCCCAGCATTTT CASRQGAGQPQHF
TRBJ1-5 13 . TRBV13 few TGTGCCAGCAGCTTAGATCCGGATCAGCCCCAGCATTTT CASSLDPDQPQHF
TRBJ2-7 15 . TRBV12-3/TRBV12-4 few TGTGCCAGCAGCGCCACTGGAAGGGCCATCTACGAGCAGTACTTC CASSATGRAIYEQYF
TRBJ2-1 13 . TRBV7-2 . TGTGCCAGCAGCTTAGGGGTCGAATGGGAGCAGTTCTTC CASSLGVEWEQFF
TRBJ1-1 17 TRBD1 TRBV7-9 . TGTGCCAGCAGCCAAAGGGACAGGGAGGGACTGAACACTGAAGCTTTCTTT CASSQRDREGLNTEAFF
TRBJ1-6 13 . TRBV11-2 . TGTGCCAGCAGCTTAGTCGGGAGCTCACCCCTCCACTTT CASSLVGSSPLHF
TRBJ2-1 14 . TRBV5-1 few TGCGCCAGCAGCTTGGTGGGTAACCCAGGGCCGCAGTTCTTC CASSLVGNPGPQFF
TRBJ1-2 12 . TRBV6-5 few TGTGCCAGCACAGCGGCTAACTATGGCTACACCTTC CASTAANYGYTF
TRBJ2-3 14 . TRBV29-1 . TGCAGCGTTGATAGTCCAGACAGCACAGATACGCAGTATTTT CSVDSPDSTDTQYF
TRBJ1-4 16 . TRBV2 few TGTGCCAGCAGTGAAGGAGTCGGTCCAACTAATGAAAAACTGTTTTTT CASSEGVGPTNEKLFF
TRBJ2-7 15 TRBD1 TRBV6-5 few TGTGCCAGCAGTTACTCCTCCGGACAGGGTTTCGAGCAGTACTTC CASSYSSGQGFEQYF
TRBJ2-3 18 . TRBV12-5 . TGTGCTAGTGGTTTGGCACCAAAGGATGGAAACAGGGCAGATACGCAGTATTTT CASGLAPKDGNRADTQYF
TRBJ2-1 13 . TRBV25-1 few TGTGCCAGCAGTGAATCTTGGGGGATTGAGCAGTTCTTC CASSESWGIEQFF
TRBJ2-7 15 TRBD2 TRBV20-1 . TGCAGTGCTCCCCCCTCCGAGGCGGGAGTGAACGAGCAGTACTTC CSAPPSEAGVNEQYF
TRBJ2-3 14 . TRBV9 . TGTGCCAGCAGCCCACGAGGTCTGGCAGATACGCAGTATTTT CASSPRGLADTQYF
TRBJ1-2 15 . TRBV6-5 . TGTGCCAGCAGTTCCCCTCAGTGGGGTTTCTATGGCTACACCTTC CASSSPQWGFYGYTF
TRBJ2-7 16 TRBD2 TRBV5-6 few TGTGCCAGCAGCTTGTACACTAGCGCCTACCCCTACGAGCAGTACTTC CASSLYTSAYPYEQYF
TRBJ2-3 11 . TRBV6-1 . TGTGCCAGCAGGGACCCGGATACGCAGTATTTT CASRDPDTQYF
TRBJ2-1 17 . TRBV7-2 . TGTGCCAGCAGCTTGGCCTCGGCGGTCGGTGGGGTGGGTGAGCAGTTCTTC CASSLASAVGGVGEQFF
TRBJ1-1 14 . TRBV2 . TGTGCCAGCAGTTACAGCGTGGGGAACACTGAAGCTTTCTTT CASSYSVGNTEAFF
TRBJ1-1 15 . TRBV6-5 few TGTGCCAGCACCTCCCAAACAGGGAGGAACACTGAAGCTTTCTTT CASTSQTGRNTEAFF
TRBJ2-4 12 TRBD1 TRBV12-3/TRBV12-4 . TGTGCCAGCAAGACAGGGGGCTTGGAGCAGTACTTC CASKTGGLEQYF
TRBJ1-2 16 TRBD1 TRBV27 . TGTGCCAGCAGTTCCCCCGGACAGGGCGGGAGCTATGGCTACACCTTC CASSSPGQGGSYGYTF
TRBJ2-7 16 . TRBV7-9 . TGTGCCAGCAGCTCAAGTGTGGGGGAATATGGCGACGAGCAGTACTTC CASSSSVGEYGDEQYF
TRBJ2-1 14 . TRBV20-1 few TGCAGTGCTAGAGCGGGGGCTACCTACAATGAGCAGTTCTTC CSARAGATYNEQFF
TRBJ1-2 15 TRBD1 TRBV27 once TGTGCCAGCAGGAAGCCGACAGGGGGAGGGGGTGGCCACACCTTC CASRKPTGGGGGHTF
TRBJ1-1 14 TRBD1 TRBV20-1 . TGCAGTGCTAGTGCAGGGGGACCCAACACTGAAGCTTTCTTT CSASAGGPNTEAFF
TRBJ1-2 13 . TRBV2 many TGTGCCAGCAGTGAAGGGAGGGGCCATGGCTACACCTTC CASSEGRGHGYTF
TRBJ1-2 14 . TRBV5-5 few TGTGCCAGCAGCTCCCGAGATATGCCTATAGGCTACACCTTC CASSSRDMPIGYTF
TRBJ1-2 12 . TRBV2 . TGTGCCAGCATTCCCCTTAACTATGGCTACACCTTC CASIPLNYGYTF
TRBJ1-1 15 TRBD1 TRBV4-1 few TGCGCCAGCAGCCCCCGAGACAGGGGTCGCACTGAAGCTTTCTTT CASSPRDRGRTEAFF
TRBJ2-3 16 TRBD2 TRBV2 . TGTGCCAGCACCCCTAGCGGGGGGGCGATAACAGATACGCAGTATTTT CASTPSGGAITDTQYF
TRBJ1-2 12 . TRBV6-5 . TGTGCCAGCAGTTCCAGGGGAAATGGCTACACCTTC CASSSRGNGYTF
TRBJ2-1 17 . TRBV2 . TGTGCCAGCAGTCAACCGGGGGGCGGTGGAAGCTACAATGAGCAGTTCTTC CASSQPGGGGSYNEQFF
TRBJ2-4 12 . TRBV2 . TGTGCCAGCAGTGGAGGTGATCGGGAGCAGTACTTC CASSGGDREQYF
TRBJ1-1 13 TRBD1 TRBV10-2 . TGCGCCAGCAGGGCGGGACAGGGGGCTGAAGCTTTCTTT CASRAGQGAEAFF
TRBJ1-4 14 . TRBV25-1 few TGTGCCAGCAGTGACCGTGCAACTAATGAAAAACTGTTTTTT CASSDRATNEKLFF
TRBJ1-1 16 TRBD1 TRBV12-3/TRBV12-4 . TGTGCCAGCACTCACACCCGGCGACAGGGGGCGGCTGAAGCTTTCTTT CASTHTRRQGAAEAFF
TRBJ1-2 18 TRBD1 TRBV20-1 . TGCAGTGCTAGGCTGAGTGGGGACAGCCAGATTCCTAACTATGGCTACACCTTC CSARLSGDSQIPNYGYTF
TRBJ2-1 16 TRBD2 TRBV6-5 . TGTGCCAGCAGTTACACCGCGGGAGCAACCTACAATGAGCAGTTCTTC CASSYTAGATYNEQFF
TRBJ2-3 16 . TRBV20-1 . TGCAGTGCTAGAGATTCCGTGTATATGAGAGCGGATGCGCAGTATTTT CSARDSVYMRADAQYF
TRBJ2-4 18 TRBD2 TRBV14 few TGTGCCAGCAGCTCCCTAGCGGGAGGGACCCTAGCCAAAAACATTCAGTACTTC CASSSLAGGTLAKNIQYF
TRBJ2-3 16 . TRBV7-2 few TGTGCCAGCAGCTCGGCGGACCAGGCGAGGGTAGATACGCAGTATTTT CASSSADQARVDTQYF
TRBJ2-5 14 TRBD2 TRBV29-1 . TGCAGCGTTGACGCGCGGGAGGGTCGGGAGACCCAGTACTTC CSVDAREGRETQYF
TRBJ2-1 15 . TRBV25-1 few TGTGCCAGCAGTGTAATGGGGCGCTCCTACAATGAGCAGTTCTTC CASSVMGRSYNEQFF
TRBJ2-7 15 TRBD2 TRBV5-1 . TGCGCCAGCAGCTTGCGGCGGGGGGAATCCTACGAGCAGTACTTC CASSLRRGESYEQYF
TRBJ2-5 12 TRBD2 TRBV20-1 few TGCAGTGCTGGGACTAGCGTGGAGACCCAGTACTTC CSAGTSVETQYF
TRBJ2-1 15 TRBD1 TRBV20-1 few TGCAGTGCTAGGCCCCCGGGGACAGGGGGCAATGAGCAGTTCTTC CSARPPGTGGNEQFF
TRBJ2-5 16 TRBD1 TRBV24-1 few TGTGCCACCAGTGAGGCGGGACAGGGCAAGTTAGAGACCCAGTACTTC CATSEAGQGKLETQYF
TRBJ2-3 15 TRBD2 TRBV6-5 . TGTGCCAGCAGTTACTCGGGCAGGGAGGGGGATACGCAGTATTTT CASSYSGREGDTQYF
TRBJ2-5 17 . TRBV7-9 . TGTGCCAGCAGCTTAATTCACGGAACGGGGAGCCAAGAGACCCAGTACTTC CASSLIHGTGSQETQYF